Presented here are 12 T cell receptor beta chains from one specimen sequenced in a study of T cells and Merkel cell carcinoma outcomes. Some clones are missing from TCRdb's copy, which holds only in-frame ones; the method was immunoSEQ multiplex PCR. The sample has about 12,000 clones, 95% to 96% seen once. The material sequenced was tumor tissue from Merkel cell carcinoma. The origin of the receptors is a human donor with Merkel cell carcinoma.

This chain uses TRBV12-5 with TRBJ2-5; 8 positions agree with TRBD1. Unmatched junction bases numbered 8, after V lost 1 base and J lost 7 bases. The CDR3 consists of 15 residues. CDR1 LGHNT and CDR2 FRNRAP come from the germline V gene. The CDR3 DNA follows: TGTGCTAGTGGTTTGGATGACAGGGGAAGAGGGACCCAGTACTTC. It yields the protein CASGLDDRGRGTQYF. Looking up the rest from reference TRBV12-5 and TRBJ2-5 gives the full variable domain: DARVTQTPRHKVTEMGQEVTMRCQPILGHNTVFWYRQTMMQGLELLAYFRNRAPLDDSGMPKDRFSAEMPDATLATLKIQPSEPRDSAVYFCASGLDDRGRGTQYFGPGTRLLVL.

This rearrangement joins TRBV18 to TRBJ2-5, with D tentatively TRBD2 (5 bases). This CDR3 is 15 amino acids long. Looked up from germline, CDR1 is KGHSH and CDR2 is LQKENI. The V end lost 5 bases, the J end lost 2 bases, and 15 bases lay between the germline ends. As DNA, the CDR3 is TGTGCCAGCTCATTACCGACGGGGTCGCAAGAGACCCAGTACTTC. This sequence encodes CASSLPTGSQETQYF.

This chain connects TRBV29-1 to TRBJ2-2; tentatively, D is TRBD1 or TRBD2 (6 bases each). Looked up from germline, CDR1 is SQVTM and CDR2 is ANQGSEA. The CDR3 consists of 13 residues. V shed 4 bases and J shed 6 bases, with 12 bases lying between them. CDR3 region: CSVGGAGAGELFF. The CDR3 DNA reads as TGCAGCGTTGGGGGGGCCGGCGCCGGGGAGCTGTTTTTT.

The CDR3 DNA follows: TGTGCCAGCAGCTCTTGGGACAGGCAATTCGGGCAGCCCCAGCATTTT. It specifies CASSSWDRQFGQPQHF. This chain connects TRBV5-6 to TRBJ1-5; 8 bases map to TRBD1. V dropped 3 bases and J dropped 7; count of bases not matched to a gene: 12. CDR1 is SGHDT and CDR2 is YYEEEE in the germline V gene. The CDR3 runs to 16 residues.

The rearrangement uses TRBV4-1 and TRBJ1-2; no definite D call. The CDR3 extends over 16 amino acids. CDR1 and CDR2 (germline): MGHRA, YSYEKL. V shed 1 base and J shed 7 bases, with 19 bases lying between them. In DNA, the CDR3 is TGCGCCAGCAGCCAAGTTGCGGCGGGAGGAAGTTTTGGCTACACCTTC. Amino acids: CASSQVAAGGSFGYTF.

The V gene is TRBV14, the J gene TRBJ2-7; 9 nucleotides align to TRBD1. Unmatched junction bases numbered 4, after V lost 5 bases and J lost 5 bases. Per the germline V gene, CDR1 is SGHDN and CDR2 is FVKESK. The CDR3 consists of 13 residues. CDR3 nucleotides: TGTGCCAGCAGCTTCGGACAGGGGAACGAGCAGTACTTC. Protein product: CASSFGQGNEQYF. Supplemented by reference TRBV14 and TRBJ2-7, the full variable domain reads EAGVTQFPSHSVIEKGQTVTLRCDPISGHDNLYWYRRVMGKEIKFLLHFVKESKQDESGMPNNRFLAERTGGTYSTLKVQPAELEDSGVYFCASSFGQGNEQYFGPGTRLTVT.

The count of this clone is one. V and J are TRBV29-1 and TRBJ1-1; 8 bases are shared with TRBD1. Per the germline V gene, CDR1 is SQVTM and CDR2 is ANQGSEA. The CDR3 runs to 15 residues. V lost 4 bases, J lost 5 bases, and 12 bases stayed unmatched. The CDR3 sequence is CSVVGKDRAGTEAFF. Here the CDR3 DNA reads TGCAGCGTTGTGGGCAAGGACAGGGCGGGGACTGAAGCTTTCTTT.

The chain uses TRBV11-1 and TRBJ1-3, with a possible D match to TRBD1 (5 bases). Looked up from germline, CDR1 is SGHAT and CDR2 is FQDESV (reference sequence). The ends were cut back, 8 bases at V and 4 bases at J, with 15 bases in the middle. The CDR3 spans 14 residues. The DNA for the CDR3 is TGTGCCAGCTGGGACGGCGCATCAGGAAACACCATATATTTT. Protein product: CASWDGASGNTIYF.

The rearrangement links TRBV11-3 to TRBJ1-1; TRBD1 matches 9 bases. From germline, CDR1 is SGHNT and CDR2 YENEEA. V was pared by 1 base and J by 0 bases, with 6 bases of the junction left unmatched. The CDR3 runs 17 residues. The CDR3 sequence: CASSLATGQGMNTEAFF. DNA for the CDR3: TGTGCCAGCAGCTTAGCCACTGGACAGGGGATGAACACTGAAGCTTTCTTT.

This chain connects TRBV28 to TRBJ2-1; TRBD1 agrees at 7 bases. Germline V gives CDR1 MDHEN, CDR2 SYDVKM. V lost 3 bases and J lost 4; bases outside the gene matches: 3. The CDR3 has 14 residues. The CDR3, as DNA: TGTGCCAGCAGTTTCGGACAGGAGTACAATGAGCAGTTCTTC. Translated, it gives CASSFGQEYNEQFF.

The CDR3 sequence: CASSQTGTGKQPQHF. For the CDR3, the DNA is TGTGCCAGCAGCCAGACCGGGACAGGGAAGCAGCCCCAGCATTTT. The genes are TRBV4-2 and TRBJ1-5, with 9 bases that match TRBD1. The CDR3 contains 15 residues. The V segment lost 3 bases and the J segment 7 bases; nucleotides outside the gene matches: 7. From germline, CDR1 is LGHNA and CDR2 YNFKEQ.

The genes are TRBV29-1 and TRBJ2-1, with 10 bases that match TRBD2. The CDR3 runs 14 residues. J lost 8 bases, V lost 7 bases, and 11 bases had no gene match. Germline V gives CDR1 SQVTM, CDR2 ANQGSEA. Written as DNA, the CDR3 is TGCAGCGCTCCCTTAGCGGGAGGCGAGGATGAGCAGTTCTTC. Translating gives CSAPLAGGEDEQFF.